This T cell receptor (beta chain) was recovered during a study of long-term antiretroviral therapy in people with HIV. The germline V gene encodes CDR1 SGHTS and CDR2 YDEGEE. The CDR3 runs to 13 residues. Trimming shortened V by 1 base and J by 2 bases, and 7 bases separated the two germline ends. Study results and limitations: Dominant in the repertoire at all time points were clones expanded before ART. An increase in diversity followed ART, yet levels stayed below transplant donor controls. Blood in the study was drawn between about 2003 and 2017, possibly under older ART regimens, which may be less effective than current ones. Versus controls, repertoires in people with HIV had narrower CDR3 length ranges.

An immunoSEQ assay, version v3.0, was performed at survey level. The assay was immunoSEQ multiplex PCR, and TCRdb's table has in-frame clones only and misses some. This table has 30,000 to 40,000 clones, 85% appearing once. As regards this clone: The antigen remains unidentified.

The starting material was unsorted PBMCs, obtained approximately 3.3 years after starting antiretroviral therapy. The sequence came from a man younger than 35 with HIV. The chain is built from TRBV5-8 and TRBJ2-7, with D perhaps matching TRBD1 or TRBD2 (6 bases each). The CDR3 nucleotides are TGTGCCAGCAGCTTGCGGGGGCCCTACGAGCAGTACTTC. Translated, it gives CASSLRGPYEQYF.